The source of this T cell receptor (beta chain) is a study of identical twins. Study-level points and caveats: The authors noted that invariant MAIT and iNKT cells could partly confound zero-insertion analyses. Researchers reported excess low generation probability among twin-shared out-of-frame alpha sequences.

Germline CDR1 reads DFQATT; CDR2 reads SNEGSKA (reference sequence). The CDR3 runs 13 residues. Losses at the gene ends were 5 bases for V and 9 bases for J; bases not matched to a gene: 6. TCRdb re-analysed the 5' RACE reads in MiXCR, keeping a single row per CDR3 protein. Of 430,000 or so distinct CDR3 sequences listed, 24% are singletons. As for this clonotype: What it binds is not known.

These data also featured in a second study, about T cells expressing NK-cell markers.

The chain is built from TRBV20-1 and TRBJ2-1, with 11 bases identical to TRBD2. What was sequenced was CD4+ T cells sorted from blood. The receptor was isolated from a woman younger than 35 in good health. CDR3 loop: CSAFTSGRPEQFF. The CDR3 DNA follows: TGCAGTGCTTTTACTAGCGGGAGACCTGAGCAGTTCTTC.